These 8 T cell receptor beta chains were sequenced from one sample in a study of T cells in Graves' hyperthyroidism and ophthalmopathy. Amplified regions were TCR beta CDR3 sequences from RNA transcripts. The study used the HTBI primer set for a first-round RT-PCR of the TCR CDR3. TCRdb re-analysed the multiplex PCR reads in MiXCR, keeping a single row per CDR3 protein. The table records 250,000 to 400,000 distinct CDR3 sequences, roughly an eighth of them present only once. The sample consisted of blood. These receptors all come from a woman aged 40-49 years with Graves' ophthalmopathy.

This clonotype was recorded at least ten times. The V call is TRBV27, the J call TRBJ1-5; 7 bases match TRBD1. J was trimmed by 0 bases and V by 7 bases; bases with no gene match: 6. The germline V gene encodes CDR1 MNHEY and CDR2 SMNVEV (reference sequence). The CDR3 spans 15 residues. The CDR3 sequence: CASTRGTDSNQPQHF. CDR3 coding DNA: TGTGCCAGCACCCGAGGGACAGATAGCAATCAGCCCCAGCATTTT.

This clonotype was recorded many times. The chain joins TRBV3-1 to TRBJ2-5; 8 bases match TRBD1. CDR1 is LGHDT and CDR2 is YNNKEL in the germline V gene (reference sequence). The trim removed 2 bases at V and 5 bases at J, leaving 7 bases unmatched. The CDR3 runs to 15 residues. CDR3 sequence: CASSQNPTGEETQYF. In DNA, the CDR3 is TGTGCCAGCAGCCAAAACCCGACAGGGGAGGAGACCCAGTACTTC.

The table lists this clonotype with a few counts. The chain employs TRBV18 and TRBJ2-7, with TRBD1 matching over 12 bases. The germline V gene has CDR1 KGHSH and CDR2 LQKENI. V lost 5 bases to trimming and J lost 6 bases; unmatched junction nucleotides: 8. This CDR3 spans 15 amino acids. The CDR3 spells CASSNRDRGRGEQYF. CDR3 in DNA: TGTGCCAGCTCAAACCGGGACAGGGGGCGCGGCGAGCAGTACTTC.

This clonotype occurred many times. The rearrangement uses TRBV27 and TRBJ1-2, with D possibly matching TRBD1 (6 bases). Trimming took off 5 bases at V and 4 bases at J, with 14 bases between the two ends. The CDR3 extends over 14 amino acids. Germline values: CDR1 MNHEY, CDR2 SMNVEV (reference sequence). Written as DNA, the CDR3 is TGTGCCAGCAGTCCCGGACAGCGACCCTATGGCTACACCTTC. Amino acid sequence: CASSPGQRPYGYTF.

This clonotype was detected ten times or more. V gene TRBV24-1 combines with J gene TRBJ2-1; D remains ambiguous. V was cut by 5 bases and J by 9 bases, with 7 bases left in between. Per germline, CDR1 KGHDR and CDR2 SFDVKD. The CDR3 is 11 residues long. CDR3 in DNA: TGTGCCACCAGTGCCTTGAGTGAGCAGTTCTTC. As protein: CATSALSEQFF.

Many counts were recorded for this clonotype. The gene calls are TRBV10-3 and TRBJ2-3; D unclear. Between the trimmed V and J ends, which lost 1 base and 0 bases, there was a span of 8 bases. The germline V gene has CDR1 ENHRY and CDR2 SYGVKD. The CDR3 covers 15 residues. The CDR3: CAISELGSSTDTQYF. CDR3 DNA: TGTGCCATCAGTGAGTTGGGGTCGAGCACAGATACGCAGTATTTT.

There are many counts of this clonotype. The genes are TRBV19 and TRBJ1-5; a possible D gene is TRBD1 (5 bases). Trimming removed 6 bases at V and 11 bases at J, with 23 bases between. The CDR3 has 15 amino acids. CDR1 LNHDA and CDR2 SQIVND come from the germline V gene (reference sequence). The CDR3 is CASRAGGTQNTAQHF. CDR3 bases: TGTGCCAGTAGAGCAGGAGGGACGCAAAATACGGCCCAGCATTTT. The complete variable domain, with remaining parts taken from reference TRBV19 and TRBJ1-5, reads DGGITQSPKYLFRKEGQNVTLSCEQNLNHDAMYWYRQDPGQGLRLIYYSQIVNDFQKGDIAEGYSVSREKKESFPLTVTSAQKNPTAFYLCASRAGGTQNTAQHFGDGTRLSIL.

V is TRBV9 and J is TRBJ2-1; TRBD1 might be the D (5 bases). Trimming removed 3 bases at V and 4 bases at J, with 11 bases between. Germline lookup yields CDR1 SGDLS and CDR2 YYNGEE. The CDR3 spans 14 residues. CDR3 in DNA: TGTGCCAGCAGCGGAGGCAGGGTTTACAATGAGCAGTTCTTC. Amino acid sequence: CASSGGRVYNEQFF.